The 10 T cell receptor beta chains below were found in one sample sequenced in a study of graft-versus-host responses after intestinal transplantation. Here immunoSEQ multiplex PCR was the method, and the copy in TCRdb shows in-frame clones only, minus some. The sample carries over 75,000 clones, roughly 90% recorded once. For these TCRs, the target antigens are not known. The sequencing used unstimulated CD8+ T cells sorted from spleen or lymph node cells, collected before transplant. The receptors derive from a human donor who was the organ donor for an intestinal transplant.

In its sample, this clone was seen once. The V call is TRBV2, the J call TRBJ2-1; no firm D call. The CDR3 is 14 amino acids. CDR1 is SNHLY, CDR2 FYNNEI, per germline. Trimming removed 7 bases at V and 6 bases at J, with 16 bases between. CDR3 protein: CASKVADLRNEQFF. For the CDR3, the DNA is TGTGCCAGCAAGGTAGCCGACCTTCGCAATGAGCAGTTCTTC.

A note on this clone: An end of the junction differs from the germline gene, which may be a read error. The J gene is TRBJ2-7, the V gene TRBV6-1; 7 nucleotides agree with TRBD1. CDR1 is MNHNS and CDR2 is SASEGT in the germline V gene. The CDR3 contains 12 residues. The CDR3 coding sequence is TGTGCCAGCAGTGAATCGGTCGGGACAGAGGACTTC. Translating it yields CASSESVGTEDF.

The V and J genes are TRBV4-2 and TRBJ2-7; D might be TRBD1 (6 bases). Germline values: CDR1 LGHNA, CDR2 YNFKEQ. The CDR3 contains 16 residues. The germline V and J ends were trimmed by 1 base and 2 bases, with 15 bases remaining between them. The DNA for the CDR3 is TGTGCCAGCAGCCAAGTGCCACAGGGTTTGACCTACGAGCAGTACTTC. Residues: CASSQVPQGLTYEQYF.

This clone has a single count. V usage is TRBV4-1 and J usage is TRBJ2-1; TRBD1 might be the D (6 bases). Between the trimmed V and J ends, which lost 3 bases and 5 bases, there was a span of 14 bases. CDR1 and CDR2 (germline): MGHRA, YSYEKL. The CDR3 length is 15 residues. CDR3 sequence: CASSQFSDRNNEQFF. The CDR3 coding sequence is TGCGCCAGCAGCCAGTTTTCGGACAGAAACAATGAGCAGTTCTTC.

The genes are TRBV9 and TRBJ2-1; 9 nucleotides align to TRBD2. The V gene end was trimmed by 2 bases and the J gene end by 8 bases; junction bases not matched to a gene: 8. Per germline, CDR1 SGDLS and CDR2 YYNGEE. The CDR3 consists of 15 residues. The DNA for the CDR3 is TGTGCCAGCAGCGTGGCTAGCGGGATTGGCGATGAGCAGTTCTTC. It codes for CASSVASGIGDEQFF. Together with reference TRBV9 and TRBJ2-1, the CDR3 gives the full variable domain: DSGVTQTPKHLITATGQRVTLRCSPRSGDLSVYWYQQSLDQGLQFLIQYYNGEERAKGNILERFSAQQFPDLHSELNLSSLELGDSALYFCASSVASGIGDEQFFGPGTRLTVL.

The CDR3 DNA reads as TGTGCCAGCAGCCTCGGGACTAGCAAAAGCACAGATACGCAGTATTTT. This gives the protein CASSLGTSKSTDTQYF. The V gene is TRBV7-9, the J gene TRBJ2-3; 9 nucleotides line up with TRBD2. CDR1 and CDR2 (germline): SEHNR, FQNEAQ (reference sequence). This CDR3 has 16 amino acids. Unmatched junction bases numbered 6, after V lost 5 bases and J lost 0 bases.

This sequence joins TRBV5-1 and TRBJ2-5, with a tentative D call TRBD2 (5 bases). The CDR3 consists of 14 residues. V shed 7 bases and J shed 3 bases, with 16 bases lying between them. The germline V gene encodes CDR1 SGHRS and CDR2 YFSETQ. The DNA of the CDR3 is TGCGCCAGCCGCACTTGGATGGAGGAAGAGACCCAGTACTTC. Its protein is CASRTWMEEETQYF.

V usage is TRBV30 and J usage is TRBJ1-2, with 7 bases identical to TRBD1. CDR3 size: 15 residues. In germline, CDR1 is GTSNPN, CDR2 SVGIG (reference sequence). The ends lost 4 bases at V and 3 bases at J; junction bases unmatched: 11. CDR3 nucleotides: TGTGCCTGGATTATAGGGGCAGGGGGGTACTATGGCTACACCTTC. Translated: CAWIIGAGGYYGYTF.

The chain couples TRBV2 to TRBJ2-1; 15 nucleotides align to TRBD2. Trimming at V came to 6 bases and at J to 4 bases, leaving 10 bases not matched to a gene. In germline, CDR1 is SNHLY, CDR2 FYNNEI. The CDR3 loop spans 18 amino acids. The CDR3, as DNA: TGTGCCAGCAGGTCGACCGGGACTAGCGGGAGGAGGTACAATGAGCAGTTCTTC. It specifies CASRSTGTSGRRYNEQFF.

The CDR3 nucleotides read TGTGCCAGCAGCCCGGGTCCCTACTACGAGCAGTACTTC. Its protein is CASSPGPYYEQYF. The J gene is TRBJ2-7, the V gene TRBV27, with D unclear. The ends were cut back, 6 bases at V and 3 bases at J, with 12 bases in the middle. The germline gives CDR1 MNHEY, CDR2 SMNVEV (reference sequence). This CDR3 comprises 13 residues.